This T cell receptor beta chain was found in a study of blood T cell repertoires in COVID-19. Produced via immunoSEQ multiplex PCR; TCRdb's table is partial and in-frame only. The table includes under 200,000 clones, around 87% detected once. This clone was observed a single time. The ends lost 5 bases at V and 5 bases at J; junction bases unmatched: 13. This CDR3 region has 16 residues. Germline CDR1 is LGHDT and CDR2 is YNNKEL (reference sequence). The rearrangement links TRBV3-1 (or the pseudogene TRBV3-2) to TRBJ1-2, with TRBD1 matching over 8 bases. The material sequenced was peripheral blood. The clonotype comes from a man aged 35-49 years with active or convalescent COVID-19. CDR3 in amino acids: CASSTLWQGAGYGYTF. CDR3 bases: TGTGCCAGCAGCACCCTATGGCAGGGGGCGGGGTATGGCTACACCTTC.